A selection of T cell receptor beta chains follows, all from one sample in a study of blood T cell repertoires in COVID-19. Data came from immunoSEQ multiplex PCR; TCRdb stores just in-frame clones and leaves some out. The sample includes approximately 59,000 clones, over 75% of them seen just once. Sequencing input: peripheral blood. Receptors originate from a woman older than 75 with acute or convalescent COVID-19. Both conserved end residues are part of each CDR3. Each record gives: D gene, V gene, CDR3 length, clone size, J gene, CDR3 protein, CDR3 DNA. A D gene is named only where the DNA matches it firmly. A clone size is listed for some rows: how often the clone was seen (once, few, many), or a class if it is expanded.

D: -
V: TRBV6-5
length: 15
size: -
J: TRBJ2-7
CDR3: CASRAVGGTSYEQYF
DNA: TGTGCCAGCAGAGCCGTTGGCGGGACTTCCTACGAGCAGTACTTC

D: TRBD2
V: TRBV4-2
length: 14
size: -
J: TRBJ2-1
CDR3: CASGTSLADNEQFF
DNA: TGTGCCAGCGGGACCAGTCTAGCGGACAATGAGCAGTTCTTC

D: TRBD1
V: TRBV18
length: 17
size: -
J: TRBJ1-2
CDR3: CASSPQSSDRANYGYTF
DNA: TGTGCCAGCTCACCCCAATCCTCAGACAGGGCTAACTATGGCTACACCTTC

D: -
V: TRBV9
length: 15
size: -
J: TRBJ1-3
CDR3: CASSLPAGEGNTIYF
DNA: TGTGCCAGCAGCCTACCGGCAGGGGAAGGAAACACCATATATTTT

D: TRBD1
V: TRBV2
length: 14
size: once
J: TRBJ1-2
CDR3: CASSPDRGPFGYTF
DNA: TGTGCCAGCAGCCCCGACAGGGGGCCCTTCGGCTACACCTTC

D: TRBD1
V: TRBV7-9
length: 16
size: -
J: TRBJ1-2
CDR3: CASSHGRRGQRYGYTF
DNA: TGTGCCAGCAGCCATGGGAGAAGGGGGCAACGCTATGGCTACACCTTC

D: TRBD1
V: TRBV6-5
length: 15
size: -
J: TRBJ1-5
CDR3: CASRDTGAGNQPQHF
DNA: TGTGCCAGCAGAGACACAGGGGCCGGGAATCAGCCCCAGCATTTT

D: -
V: TRBV6-5
length: 12
size: -
J: TRBJ2-3
CDR3: CASSSSTDTQYF
DNA: TGTGCCAGCAGTTCAAGCACAGATACGCAGTATTTT

D: -
V: TRBV18
length: 18
size: -
J: TRBJ1-4
CDR3: CASSPSTQGLKFNEKLFF
DNA: TGTGCCAGCTCACCGTCAACCCAGGGCCTGAAATTTAATGAAAAACTGTTTTTT

D: -
V: TRBV6-5
length: 15
size: -
J: TRBJ1-2
CDR3: CASRSRRGKDYGYTF
DNA: TGTGCCAGCCGATCCAGACGGGGAAAAGACTATGGCTACACCTTC

D: TRBD1
V: TRBV7-6
length: 13
size: -
J: TRBJ2-5
CDR3: CASSSDRGETQYF
DNA: TGTGCCAGCAGCTCAGACAGGGGAGAGACCCAGTACTTC

D: TRBD1
V: TRBV7-9
length: 14
size: medium-sized
J: TRBJ1-2
CDR3: CASSDSQGDYGYTF
DNA: TGTGCCAGCAGCGATTCACAGGGGGACTATGGCTACACCTTC

D: TRBD1
V: TRBV5-1
length: 15
size: -
J: TRBJ2-4
CDR3: CASSLEGGAKNIQYF
DNA: TGCGCCAGCAGCTTGGAAGGGGGCGCCAAAAACATTCAGTACTTC

D: -
V: TRBV28
length: 13
size: -
J: TRBJ2-1
CDR3: CASRVGGYNEQFF
DNA: TGTGCCAGCAGAGTAGGGGGCTACAATGAGCAGTTCTTC

D: -
V: TRBV10-2
length: 15
size: once
J: TRBJ2-7
CDR3: CASSEGTHLTSEQYF
DNA: TGCGCCAGCAGTGAGGGGACTCACCTTACGTCTGAGCAGTACTTC

D: -
V: TRBV6-5
length: 16
size: once
J: TRBJ1-2
CDR3: CASSYSVIWRNYGYTF
DNA: TGTGCCAGCAGTTACTCTGTGATCTGGAGGAACTATGGCTACACCTTC

D: TRBD2
V: TRBV2
length: 16
size: -
J: TRBJ2-3
CDR3: CASTGLGRLSTDTQYF
DNA: TGTGCCAGCACGGGCCTCGGGAGGCTTAGCACAGATACGCAGTATTTT

D: -
V: TRBV12-3/TRBV12-4
length: 13
size: -
J: TRBJ2-4
CDR3: CASSLSFGDIQYF
DNA: TGTGCCAGCAGTTTATCCTTTGGAGACATTCAGTACTTC

D: -
V: TRBV25-1
length: 14
size: -
J: TRBJ1-3
CDR3: CASSEERSGNTIYF
DNA: TGTGCCAGCAGTGAGGAGAGATCTGGAAACACCATATATTTT

D: TRBD1
V: TRBV5-1
length: 17
size: -
J: TRBJ1-1
CDR3: CASSHGQGGMSWSEAFF
DNA: TGCGCCAGCAGTCATGGACAGGGAGGGATGTCTTGGTCTGAAGCTTTCTTT

D: -
V: TRBV28
length: 12
size: once
J: TRBJ1-2
CDR3: CATLTGYGGYTF
DNA: TGTGCCACCTTAACAGGATATGGAGGCTACACCTTC

D: -
V: TRBV2
length: 14
size: -
J: TRBJ2-2
CDR3: CASSARSNTGELFF
DNA: TGTGCCAGCAGTGCTCGGTCGAACACCGGGGAGCTGTTTTTT

D: TRBD2
V: TRBV7-2
length: 15
size: -
J: TRBJ2-7
CDR3: CASSRGGTSSYEQYF
DNA: TGTGCCAGCAGCAGGGGGGGGACTAGCTCCTACGAGCAGTACTTC

D: -
V: TRBV20-1
length: 11
size: -
J: TRBJ2-1
CDR3: CSASTSNEQFF
DNA: TGCAGTGCTAGTACTTCCAATGAGCAGTTCTTC

D: -
V: TRBV19
length: 14
size: -
J: TRBJ1-3
CDR3: CASVPNRAGNTIYF
DNA: TGTGCCAGCGTACCCAACAGGGCTGGAAACACCATATATTTT

D: -
V: TRBV7-9
length: 18
size: -
J: TRBJ2-5
CDR3: CASSITAAKTGSRETQYF
DNA: TGTGCCAGCAGTATCACCGCGGCCAAAACAGGGTCCCGAGAGACCCAGTACTTC

D: TRBD1
V: TRBV2
length: 16
size: -
J: TRBJ1-6
CDR3: CASSDRRQGGGSPLHF
DNA: TGTGCCAGCAGTGATCGACGACAGGGTGGGGGTTCACCCCTCCACTTT

D: TRBD2
V: TRBV7-3
length: 14
size: -
J: TRBJ2-5
CDR3: CASSLGVSGETQYF
DNA: TGTGCCAGCAGCCTAGGGGTTAGCGGGGAGACCCAGTACTTC